There are many counts of the clone carrying this T cell receptor (beta chain). Total RNA was isolated from whole blood that had not been fractionated. This entry is derived from a study of human T cells and chemical hapten exposure. TCRdb used MiXCR to reprocess the 5' RACE reads, holding one entry per CDR3 protein. The sample yields approximately 150,000 distinct CDR3 sequences, 3.5% to 5% seen once. The receptor was derived from a female donor in good health.

CDR3 sequence: CASSYTSGVYTEAFF. The CDR3 coding sequence is TGTGCCAGCAGTTACACGTCGGGGGTCTACACTGAAGCTTTCTTT. This chain uses TRBV6-5 with TRBJ1-1; tentative D call: TRBD1 (5 bases). V dropped 2 bases and J dropped 3 bases, with 13 bases sitting between them. Germline assignment: CDR1 MNHEY and CDR2 SVGAGI. The CDR3 covers 15 residues.